This T cell receptor beta chain came from a study of blood T cell repertoires in COVID-19. The length of the CDR3 is 16 residues. V was pared by 6 bases and J by 6 bases, with 11 bases of the junction left unmatched. Germline V gene data show CDR1 as MGHRA and CDR2 as YSYEKL. As handled by the study authors: Cell counts per sample came from amplifying reference gene primers. TCRdb's copy holds only in-frame clones and misses some; the assay was immunoSEQ multiplex PCR. The DNA gave D and trimming, while V, J and clone size come from that table. The profile shows roughly 670,000 clones, about 87% of them singletons.

The chain uses TRBV4-1 and TRBJ1-4; 9 bases map to TRBD1. This TCR was recovered from a woman between 18 and 29 years old with acute or convalescent COVID-19. Sequenced: peripheral blood. CDR3 region: CASRQHRGRVDEKLFF. The CDR3, as DNA: TGCGCCAGCAGGCAGCACAGGGGGCGAGTTGATGAAAAACTGTTTTTT.